This T cell receptor (beta chain) was documented in a study of Ad26.COV2.S vaccination and SARS-CoV-2 variants. Study conclusions and caveats: Post-vaccination spike-specific CD8+ and CD4+ T cell responses reportedly had substantial breadth. Higher spike-specific TCR breadth was found in vaccine recipients than in placebo recipients. Comparability of non-spike TCR breadth was observed across vaccine and placebo recipients.

The protocol was immunoSEQ multiplex PCR, while the TCRdb copy is restricted to in-frame clones and leaves out a portion. The data hold some 290,000 clones, with 85% observed a single time. This CDR3 is 12 amino acids long. The germline V gene encodes CDR1 SEHNR and CDR2 FQNEAQ (reference sequence). V was cut by 1 base and J by 14 bases, with 14 bases left in between. As for treatment: around 19 received Ad26.COV2.S at low or high dose, single or two shots; 5 received placebo; per-sample allocation not given. Vaccine and placebo recipients were sampled on day 63 after the first injection. To note about this clone: Antigen specificity is unknown.

The starting material was peripheral blood, obtained in a trial of Ad26.COV2.S vaccine versus placebo. The receptor's source is a person between 18 and 65 years old who received the Ad26.COV2.S COVID-19 vaccine or a placebo. The J gene is TRBJ1-2, the V gene TRBV7-9, with D unclear. The CDR3 DNA reads as TGTGCCAGCAGCTTAGTCGGTCTCCCGGGAACCTTC. Translation gives CASSLVGLPGTF. Looking up the rest from reference TRBV7-9 and TRBJ1-2 gives the full variable domain: DTGVSQNPRHKITKRGQNVTFRCDPISEHNRLYWYRQTLGQGPEFLTYFQNEAQLEKSRLLSDRFSAERPKGSFSTLEIQRTEQGDSAMYLCASSLVGLPGTFGSGTRLTVV.